These 5 T cell receptor beta chains share one sample of origin, sequenced in a study of T-cell reconstitution after alpha-beta-depleted transplantation in children. TCRbeta library preparation incorporated unique molecular identifiers. TCRdb reanalysed the PCR reads using MiXCR and keeps one entry per CDR3 protein. The table shows 500,000 to 600,000 distinct CDR3 sequences, with roughly 33% occurring only once. The material sequenced was PBMCs from the stem cell graft donor, taken from the stem cell graft. These receptors all come from a human donor who donated a stem cell graft to a child with aplastic anemia.

This clonotype was seen only once. The V gene is TRBV7-8, the J gene TRBJ2-3; D might be TRBD2 (5 bases). The V and J ends lost 7 bases and 1 base respectively, with 9 bases between them. The V gene's germline CDR1 is SGHVS and CDR2 FQNEAQ. The CDR3 is made up of 13 amino acids. The CDR3, as DNA: TGTGCCAGCACCGAGCGGCGCACAGATACGCAGTATTTT. Its translation is CASTERRTDTQYF.

In this sample, this clonotype turned up a few times. The chain employs TRBV20-1 and TRBJ2-7, with 9 bases lining up with TRBD2. The length of the CDR3 is 18 residues. Germline-derived CDR1 and CDR2 are DFQATT and SNEGSKA (reference sequence). V lost 5 bases and J lost 4; bases outside the gene matches: 21. CDR3 sequence: CSAPDGGGRAGSGYEQYF. The CDR3 nucleotides are TGCAGTGCTCCGGATGGGGGCGGGAGGGCCGGGTCGGGATACGAGCAGTACTTC.

The rearrangement uses TRBV5-1 and TRBJ2-1; D perhaps matches TRBD2 (5 bases). The V end lost 0 bases, the J end lost 4 bases, and 11 bases lay between the germline ends. This CDR3 contains 15 residues. Germline assignment: CDR1 SGHRS and CDR2 YFSETQ. CDR3 bases: TGCGCCAGCAGCTTGGGAGGGAACCCTTACAATGAGCAGTTCTTC. The encoded protein is CASSLGGNPYNEQFF. Full variable domain (rest looked up from reference TRBV5-1 and TRBJ2-1): KAGVTQTPRYLIKTRGQQVTLSCSPISGHRSVSWYQQTPGQGLQFLFEYFSETQRNKGNFPGRFSGRQFSNSRSEMNVSTLELGDSALYLCASSLGGNPYNEQFFGPGTRLTVL.

This clonotype turned up a few times. The chain carries TRBV20-1 and TRBJ1-1, with 7 bases aligning to TRBD1. The germline gives CDR1 DFQATT, CDR2 SNEGSKA (reference sequence). This CDR3 has 14 residues. The V segment lost 0 bases and the J segment 9 bases; nucleotides outside the gene matches: 10. The CDR3 coding sequence is TGCAGTGCTAGAGAAGATAGAACAGGGGCGAAAGCTTTCTTT. It specifies CSAREDRTGAKAFF.

This chain links TRBV7-2 with TRBJ1-2; D remains unclear. V was cut by 1 base and J by 4 bases, with 16 bases left in between. CDR3 size: 16 residues. Germline V lookup: CDR1 SGHTA, CDR2 FQGNSA. Written as DNA, the CDR3 is TGTGCCAGCAGCTTAGTGGGCGGCAGCTCGATCTATGGCTACACCTTC. It translates to CASSLVGGSSIYGYTF.